These 3 T cell receptor beta chains originate from one sample sequenced in a study of human T cells and chemical hapten exposure. TCRdb redid the calling of the RACE reads with MiXCR, one entry per CDR3 protein. The sample consists of about 98,000 distinct CDR3 sequences, 10% to 11% of them appearing once. This sample's time point: pre-sensitization, week 0. This sample's treatment: therapeutic diphenylcyclopropenone sensitization with weekly scalp DPC. This sample comprised whole blood, obtained in connection with sensitization to the hapten diphenylcyclopropenone (DPC). These receptors came from a woman aged 55-70 years with alopecia areata. Some clones in this sample may be carry-over from other donors' samples.

The chain combines TRBV6-2 or TRBV6-3 with TRBJ2-7; TRBD1 matches 7 bases. V trimming: 4 bases; J trimming: 3 bases; junction bases outside the gene matches: 3. The CDR3 has 13 amino acids. The germline gives CDR1 MNHEY, CDR2 SVGEGT. For the CDR3, the DNA is TGTGCCAGCAGTTTCGGGACAGTCTACGAGCAGTACTTC. Protein sequence: CASSFGTVYEQYF.

This clonotype was counted many times. The gene calls are TRBV27 and TRBJ2-7, with D tentatively TRBD1 or TRBD2 (5 bases each). Germline CDR1 reads MNHEY; CDR2 reads SMNVEV (reference sequence). The CDR3 loop spans 14 amino acids. The V gene lost 6 bases and the J gene lost 4 bases, with 16 bases spanning the gap. CDR3 sequence reads: CASSSQSGGYEQYF. As DNA, the CDR3 is TGTGCCAGCAGCTCTCAATCTGGGGGTTACGAGCAGTACTTC.

The gene calls are TRBV20-1 and TRBJ2-1; D call uncertain. The CDR3 sequence is 16 residues long. Germline lookup yields CDR1 DFQATT and CDR2 SNEGSKA (reference sequence). Trimming pared 3 bases from V and 0 bases from J, leaving 15 bases between. The CDR3 loop is CSARSFDPGSYNEQFF. CDR3 bases: TGCAGTGCTAGGAGTTTTGATCCTGGCTCCTACAATGAGCAGTTCTTC.